This TCR beta chain was documented in a study of shared clonotypes between healthy human individuals (dated by TCRdb to the early 2020s). Context from the whole study: The cohort comprised two women and a few men aged 18 to 49 years. Per donor, leukapheresis produced somewhere between about 0.94 and 9.5 billion PBMCs. Blood TCR repertoires of 5 or 6 healthy adults were deeply sequenced to estimate repertoire size and the extent of clonotype sharing between individuals. Per donor, three plates each were used for CD4 naive and CD4 memory, two for CD8 naive, and one for CD8 memory. Different laboratories and diverse techniques were used to prepare libraries and sequence TCR repertoires, to increase sequencing depth and limit assay-specific biases. The full study reports these points: Naive subsets generally had larger estimated clonotype richness than memory subsets. Around 5% of naive CD4, more than 3% of naive CD8, around 2.3% of memory CD4, and roughly 0.4% of memory CD8 clonotypes were shared across a few donors. Compared with non-shared clonotypes, the clonotypes found in all four sorted-subset donors had higher generation probabilities. Rarefaction of sorted-subset datasets indicated incomplete sequencing despite the large sequencing depth. The genetic and exposure-history diversity represented was limited by the small number of donors. Sampling was restricted to blood, and TCR repertoires in tissues likely differ from the TCR repertoires found in blood. Based on pairwise subsampling, the degree of clonotype sharing among donors was expected to be affected by sequencing depth.

Regarding this clone: The antigen it recognizes is unknown. No much larger clonotype is one base removed from it; base qualities were not supplied.

Using the deep immunoSEQ assay, TCR CDR3 regions were amplified from genomic DNA by multiplex PCR. Extracted genomic DNA from each cell subset was spread evenly across all wells of several immunoSEQ 96-well plates, with each plate serving as a replicate. Each replicate PCR for sorted subsets received 200 ng genomic DNA, equal to about 30,000 T cell genomes. The purified libraries were quantified using a Qubit 3.0 fluorometer, sized with a Bioanalyzer 2100, and then quantified again using the KAPA Library Quantification kit. A separate single-read 150-cycle Illumina NextSeq 550 flow cell was used to sequence each immunoSEQ 96-well plate. Per the authors' processing: The immunoSEQ output contained only junctional sequences without quality scores, so filtering could not match that applied to full-length reads. Sequences were annotated with PyIR, a Python wrapper for IgBLAST v1.9, using IMGT germline references to assign V/J genes and CDR3. Any read was removed if the V/J assignment was weak (E-value above 1e-6), the CDR3 was missing, or the read contained stop codons, out-of-frame junctions, or ambiguous translated residues. V3J clonotypes were defined as sequences sharing the same inferred V gene, J gene, and CDR3 amino acid sequence. To compute the percentage overlap between repertoires, the number of shared unique clonotypes was divided by the size of the smaller repertoire. Three approaches were used to assess repertoire richness: RTK rarefaction, the Chao1 estimator, and Recon v2.1 estimates of unobserved clonotypes. For all TCRbeta clonotypes obtained by the gDNA method from a handful of donors, generation probabilities were computed with OLGA. In TCRdb, the immuneACCESS table is reduced to in-frame sequences with V and J assigned. These tables do not hold every clone; where another copy was compared, an unresolved V gene accounts for under half, and the others remain unexplained. V and J calls and clone size are those listed in that table; D and trimming were worked out from the DNA. In this sample the table shows 2.5 million or so clones, roughly 92% of which occur a single time. The top ten constitute over 0.12% of the sample.

CDR1 SNHLY and CDR2 FYNNEI were looked up in the germline V gene. The CDR3 runs 15 residues from the cysteine to the phenylalanine. The read is trimmed to its CDR3 DNA, 45 bases read in frame from base 1. V gives up 4 bases and J gives up 4 bases, and the segment between their germline ends measures 17 bases. Donors were healthy HIV-negative adults with no recently reported acute infections or vaccinations. Every donor was a Caucasian adult living in Nashville, Tennessee, USA. CD4+ T cells were enriched by magnetic negative selection, after which naive cells were positively selected on CD45RA and the negative fraction was taken as the memory subset. Blood was collected by leukapheresis, and PBMCs were isolated by Ficoll-Histopaque density gradient centrifugation and then cryopreserved in liquid nitrogen vapor phase. Analytical flow cytometry was used to check the purity and quantity of each magnetically sorted T cell population. Each sorted fraction had its genomic DNA isolated and then quantified by UV absorbance on a Nanodrop 2000c.

The origin of this receptor is a man younger than 35 in good health. This sequence uses TRBV2 and TRBJ2-7; TRBD2 could be the D gene, as 6 bases match. Material: naive CD4+ T cells sorted from blood. This specimen's cell subset or site label, per the study, means: CD45RA+ positively selected. At the DNA level, the sequence is TGTGCCAGCAGTGCATCCTCGGGACTTATTTACGAGCAGTACTTC. This gives the protein CASSASSGLIYEQYF.